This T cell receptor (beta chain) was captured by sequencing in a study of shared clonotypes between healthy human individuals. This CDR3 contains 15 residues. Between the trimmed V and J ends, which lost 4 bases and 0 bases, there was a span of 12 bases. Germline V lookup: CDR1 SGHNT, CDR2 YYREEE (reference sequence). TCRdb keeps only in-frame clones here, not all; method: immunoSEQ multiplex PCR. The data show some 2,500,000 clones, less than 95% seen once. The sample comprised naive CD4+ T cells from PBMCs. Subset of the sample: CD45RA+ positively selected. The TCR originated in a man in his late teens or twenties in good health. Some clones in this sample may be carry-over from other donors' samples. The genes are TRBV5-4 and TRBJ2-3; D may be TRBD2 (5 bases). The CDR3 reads CASSAPERSTDTQYF. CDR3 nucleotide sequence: TGTGCCAGCAGCGCCCCAGAGCGGAGCACAGATACGCAGTATTTT.